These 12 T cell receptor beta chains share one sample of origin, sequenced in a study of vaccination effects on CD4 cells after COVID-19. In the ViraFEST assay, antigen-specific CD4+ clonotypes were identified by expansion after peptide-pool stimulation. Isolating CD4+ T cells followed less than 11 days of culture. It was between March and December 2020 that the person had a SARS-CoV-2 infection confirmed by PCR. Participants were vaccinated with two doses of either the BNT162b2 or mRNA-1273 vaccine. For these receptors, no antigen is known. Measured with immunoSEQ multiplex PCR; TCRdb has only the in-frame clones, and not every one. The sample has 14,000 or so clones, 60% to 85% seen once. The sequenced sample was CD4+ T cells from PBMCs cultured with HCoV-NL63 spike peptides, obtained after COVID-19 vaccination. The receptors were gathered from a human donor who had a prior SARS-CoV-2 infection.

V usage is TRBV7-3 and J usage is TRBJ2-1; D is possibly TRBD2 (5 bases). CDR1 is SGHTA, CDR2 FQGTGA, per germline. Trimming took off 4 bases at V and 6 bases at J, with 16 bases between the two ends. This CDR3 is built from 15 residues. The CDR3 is CASSSDRAGTNEQFF. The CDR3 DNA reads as TGTGCCAGCAGCTCCGATCGTGCGGGTACCAATGAGCAGTTCTTC.

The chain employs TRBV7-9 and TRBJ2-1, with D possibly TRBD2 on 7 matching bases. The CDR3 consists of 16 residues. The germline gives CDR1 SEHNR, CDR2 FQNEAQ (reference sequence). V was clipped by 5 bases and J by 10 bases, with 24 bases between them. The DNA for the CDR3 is TGTGCCAGCAGCGCCACTGGGGGGGGCGCCTTTGGCGAGCAGTTCTTC. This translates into CASSATGGGAFGEQFF.

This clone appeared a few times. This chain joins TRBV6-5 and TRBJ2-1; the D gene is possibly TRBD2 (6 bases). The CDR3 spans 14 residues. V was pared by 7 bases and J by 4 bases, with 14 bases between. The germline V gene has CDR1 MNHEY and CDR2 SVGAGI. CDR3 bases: TGTGCCAGCACCCGGGACTTACCATACAATGAGCAGTTCTTC. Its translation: CASTRDLPYNEQFF.

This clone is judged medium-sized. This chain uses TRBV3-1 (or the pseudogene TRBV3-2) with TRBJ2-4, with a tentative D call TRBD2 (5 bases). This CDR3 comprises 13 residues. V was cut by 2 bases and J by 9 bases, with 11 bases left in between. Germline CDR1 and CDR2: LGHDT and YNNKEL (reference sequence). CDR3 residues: CASSQRGYGIQYF. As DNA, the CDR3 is TGTGCCAGCAGCCAACGAGGGTATGGCATTCAGTACTTC.

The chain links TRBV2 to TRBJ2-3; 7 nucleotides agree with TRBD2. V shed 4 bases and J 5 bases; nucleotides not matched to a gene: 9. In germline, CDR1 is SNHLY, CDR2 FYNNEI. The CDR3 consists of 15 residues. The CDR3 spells CASSVSGLVGDTQYF. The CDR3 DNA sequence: TGTGCCAGCAGTGTATCAGGACTAGTAGGAGATACGCAGTATTTT.

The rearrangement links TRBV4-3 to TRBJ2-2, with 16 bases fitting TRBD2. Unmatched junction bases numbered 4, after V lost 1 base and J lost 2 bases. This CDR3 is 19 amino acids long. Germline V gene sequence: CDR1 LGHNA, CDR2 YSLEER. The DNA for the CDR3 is TGCGCCAGCAGCCAAGCGGGACTAGCGGGAGGGTCTAACACCGGGGAGCTGTTTTTT. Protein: CASSQAGLAGGSNTGELFF.

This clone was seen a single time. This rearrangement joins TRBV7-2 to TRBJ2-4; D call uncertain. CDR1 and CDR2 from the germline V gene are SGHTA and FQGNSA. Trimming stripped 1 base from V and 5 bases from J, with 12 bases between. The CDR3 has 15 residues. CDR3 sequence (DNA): TGTGCCAGCAGCTTAGGATTTGGCCCCCAAAACATTCAGTACTTC. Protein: CASSLGFGPQNIQYF.

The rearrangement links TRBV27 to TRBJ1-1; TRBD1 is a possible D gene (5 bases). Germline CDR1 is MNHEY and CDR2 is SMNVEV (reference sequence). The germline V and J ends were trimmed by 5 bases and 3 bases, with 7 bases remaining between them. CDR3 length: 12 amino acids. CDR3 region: CASSRGDTEAFF. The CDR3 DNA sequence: TGTGCCAGCAGTCGAGGGGACACTGAAGCTTTCTTT.

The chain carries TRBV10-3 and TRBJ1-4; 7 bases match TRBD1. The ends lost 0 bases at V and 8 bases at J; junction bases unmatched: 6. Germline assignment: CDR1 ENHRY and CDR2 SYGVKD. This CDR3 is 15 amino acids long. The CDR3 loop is CAISESVGGAEKLFF. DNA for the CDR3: TGTGCCATCAGTGAGTCGGTAGGGGGCGCGGAAAAACTGTTTTTT.

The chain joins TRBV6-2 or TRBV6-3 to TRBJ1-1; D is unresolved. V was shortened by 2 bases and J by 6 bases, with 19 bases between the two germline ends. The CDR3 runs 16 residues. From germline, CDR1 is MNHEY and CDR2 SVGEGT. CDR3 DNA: TGTGCCAGCAGTTACCCACCATCGGGAGGTCGGTCTGAAGCTTTCTTT. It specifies CASSYPPSGGRSEAFF.

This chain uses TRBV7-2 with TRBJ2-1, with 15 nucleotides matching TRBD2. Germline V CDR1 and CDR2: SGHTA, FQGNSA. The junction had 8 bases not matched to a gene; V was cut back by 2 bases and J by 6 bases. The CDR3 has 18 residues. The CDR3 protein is CASSLQPGLAGGSNEQFF. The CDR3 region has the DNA TGTGCCAGCAGCTTACAACCGGGACTAGCGGGAGGATCCAATGAGCAGTTCTTC.

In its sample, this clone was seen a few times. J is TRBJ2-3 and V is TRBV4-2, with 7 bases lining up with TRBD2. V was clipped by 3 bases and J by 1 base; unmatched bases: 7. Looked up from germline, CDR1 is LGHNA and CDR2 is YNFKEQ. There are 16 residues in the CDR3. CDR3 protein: CASSHAGLTRTDTQYF. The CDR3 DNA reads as TGTGCCAGCAGCCATGCGGGACTAACCCGCACAGATACGCAGTATTTT.